These 3 T cell receptor beta chains were sequenced from one sample in a study of T cell clones after liver transplantation. Profiling relied on immunoSEQ multiplex PCR, and the TCRdb table lists in-frame clones only, not all of them. The data show over 50,000 clones, about 86% seen once. The sample here was CD8+ T cells from blood, taken 12 months after liver transplant. The source of these receptors is a human patient who received a liver transplant. Some T cells here may be from the graft donor.

The J gene is TRBJ1-3, the V gene TRBV6-1; tentative D call: TRBD1 (6 bases). Per germline, CDR1 MNHNS and CDR2 SASEGT. This CDR3 is 15 amino acids long. Between the trimmed V and J ends, which lost 3 bases and 2 bases, there was a span of 11 bases. CDR3 sequence reads: CASSDLTGPGNTIYF. For the CDR3, the DNA is TGTGCCAGCAGTGATTTGACAGGTCCTGGAAACACCATATATTTT.

The V call is TRBV28, the J call TRBJ1-1, with TRBD1 matching 9 bases. CDR1 MDHEN and CDR2 SYDVKM come from the germline V gene. This CDR3 comprises 16 residues. J was trimmed by 11 bases and V by 6 bases; bases with no gene match: 19. CDR3 DNA sequence: TGTGCCAGCAGGGAGACGCCCTGGACAGGGGATGGTGAGGCTTTCTTT. This sequence encodes CASRETPWTGDGEAFF.

The chain carries TRBV7-2 and TRBJ2-5; a possible D gene is TRBD2 (5 bases). V lost 6 bases and J 0 bases, leaving 14 bases between the germline ends. Germline V CDR1 and CDR2: SGHTA, FQGNSA. CDR3 length: 15 amino acids. This CDR3 is CASSPAVGYQETQYF. CDR3 in DNA: TGTGCCAGCAGTCCAGCGGTGGGGTACCAAGAGACCCAGTACTTC.